Below are 23 T cell receptor beta chains sequenced from a single sample in a study of CXCR3-negative and CXCR3-positive naive CD8 T cells. 5' RACE that incorporated UMI labels was used to prepare the TRB cDNA libraries. TCRdb reprocessed the 5' RACE reads, keeping one entry per CDR3 protein, no DNA. The sample is made up of roughly 56,000 distinct CDR3 sequences, and the top ten hold roughly 0.42% of it. The sample consisted of naive CXCR3- CD8+ T cells from blood. Noted subset: CD45RO-CCR7+CD27+CD95- naive CD8+ T cells lacking CXCR3 (TNR3-). These receptors all come from a human donor in good health. Some clones in this sample may be carry-over from other donors' samples.

The gene calls are TRBV12-3 or TRBV12-4 and TRBJ2-3; TCRdb outputs TRBD2, but without DNA this stays unchecked. This CDR3 is built from 14 residues. This chain's CDR3 is CASSWLAAADTQYF.

The chain joins TRBV18 to TRBJ2-7. The CDR3 is made up of 13 amino acids. From germline, CDR1 is KGHSH and CDR2 LQKENI. The CDR3 sequence: CASSPPSYYEQYF.

The rearrangement joins TRBV28 to TRBJ2-7; with no DNA, the TCRdb D assignment of TRBD1 cannot be verified. The CDR3 is 15 amino acids. From germline, CDR1 is MDHEN and CDR2 SYDVKM. The CDR3 protein is CASRVTGYGSYEQYF.

This chain connects TRBV7-8 to TRBJ2-3; TCRdb designates TRBD1, a call that cannot be tested without DNA. The CDR3 loop spans 16 amino acids. Germline CDR1 SGHVS, CDR2 FQNEAQ. CDR3 sequence: CASSYRDGRSTDTQYF.

The chain is built from TRBV12-3 or TRBV12-4 and TRBJ2-1. There are 15 residues in the CDR3. CDR3: CASSLLGGSYNEQFF.

The gene calls are TRBV28 and TRBJ2-7; there is no DNA to check the TCRdb D call of TRBD2. The CDR3 extends over 14 amino acids. Looked up from germline, CDR1 is MDHEN and CDR2 is SYDVKM. The CDR3 loop is CASSSGGAGYEQYF.

The chain uses TRBV7-9 and TRBJ1-2; the D gene TCRdb calls, TRBD1, cannot be checked with no DNA. The germline V gene has CDR1 SEHNR and CDR2 FQNEAQ (reference sequence). The CDR3 length is 15 residues. Here the CDR3 reads CASSFYSPRENGYTF.

This rearrangement joins TRBV28 to TRBJ2-7. Germline CDR1 reads MDHEN; CDR2 reads SYDVKM. CDR3 length: 15 amino acids. The CDR3 protein is CASSLIGEMTYEQYF.

The V gene is TRBV7-9, the J gene TRBJ2-7; TCRdb calls TRBD1, which cannot be checked without DNA. CDR1 and CDR2 (germline): SEHNR, FQNEAQ (reference sequence). This CDR3 spans 16 amino acids. CDR3 residues: CASSPQPGHYLYEQYF.

This rearrangement joins TRBV29-1 to TRBJ2-2. The germline V gene has CDR1 SQVTM and CDR2 ANQGSEA. This CDR3 has 11 amino acids. The CDR3 here is CSVASTGELFF.

The V and J genes are TRBV24-1 and TRBJ2-2. Germline lookup yields CDR1 KGHDR and CDR2 SFDVKD. The length of the CDR3 is 14 residues. CDR3 sequence reads: CATIRFADTGELFF.

J is TRBJ2-1 and V is TRBV29-1; as DNA is missing, the TRBD2 call by TCRdb cannot be tested. The CDR3 is made up of 17 amino acids. Germline CDR1 reads SQVTM; CDR2 reads ANQGSEA. The CDR3 is CSVFPSGRTDSSDEQFF.

This rearrangement joins TRBV4-1 to TRBJ2-3; no DNA is available, so the TRBD2 call from TCRdb remains unchecked. CDR3 length equals 17 residues. Germline V gene data show CDR1 as MGHRA and CDR2 as YSYEKL. CDR3: CASSQDVLAGVADTQYF.

The chain uses TRBV6-5 and TRBJ2-4; the D gene TCRdb calls, TRBD2, cannot be checked with no DNA. Germline V lookup: CDR1 MNHEY, CDR2 SVGAGI. This CDR3 has 16 residues. CDR3 region: CASSYRRGAGENIQYF.

V usage is TRBV12-3 or TRBV12-4 and J usage is TRBJ2-1. The CDR3 sequence is 15 residues long. Here the CDR3 reads CASRSMVSSYNEQFF.

The chain links TRBV7-9 to TRBJ2-7. Per germline, CDR1 SEHNR and CDR2 FQNEAQ (reference sequence). There are 13 residues in the CDR3. CDR3 protein: CASSSRGYYEQYF.

The V and J genes are TRBV7-6 and TRBJ2-3; TCRdb outputs TRBD2, but without DNA this stays unchecked. The germline gives CDR1 SGHVS, CDR2 FNYEAQ. This CDR3 is built from 15 residues. The CDR3 is CASKPGLAPTDTQYF.

V gene TRBV29-1 combines with J gene TRBJ1-1; the TCRdb D gene call, TRBD1, has no DNA to confirm it. The CDR3 contains 14 residues. Germline V gives CDR1 SQVTM, CDR2 ANQGSEA. Here the CDR3 reads CSVSEQGAGTEAFF. The full variable domain, its missing parts supplied by reference TRBV29-1 and TRBJ1-1, is SAVISQKPSRDICQRGTSLTIQCQVDSQVTMMFWYRQQPGQSLTLIATANQGSEATYESGFVIDKFPISRPNLTFSTLTVSNMSPEDSSIYLCSVSEQGAGTEAFFGQGTRLTVV.

The V and J genes are TRBV29-1 and TRBJ2-2; TCRdb's D gene call, TRBD1, goes unchecked for lack of DNA. There are 13 residues in the CDR3. Germline lookup yields CDR1 SQVTM and CDR2 ANQGSEA. The CDR3 loop reads CSALTGGLGELFF.

The V call is TRBV29-1, the J call TRBJ2-5; TCRdb's D call, TRBD1, is unchecked because there is no DNA. The CDR3 runs to 12 residues. In germline, CDR1 is SQVTM, CDR2 ANQGSEA. CDR3 sequence: CSVGGTQETQYF.

The CDR3 region is CAGSVLGQPYSPLHF. V gene TRBV6-6 combines with J gene TRBJ1-6; TCRdb lists TRBD1, though no DNA is available to test this call. Germline-derived CDR1 and CDR2 are MNHNY and SVGAGI (reference sequence). CDR3 length: 15 amino acids.

This chain links TRBV29-1 with TRBJ2-3. Germline V gene data show CDR1 as SQVTM and CDR2 as ANQGSEA. This CDR3 region has 13 residues. This chain's CDR3 is CGVSEPSTDTQYF.

The J gene is TRBJ2-7, the V gene TRBV29-1. This CDR3 region has 12 residues. Germline assignment: CDR1 SQVTM and CDR2 ANQGSEA. The CDR3 sequence: CSVEDSLYEQYF.